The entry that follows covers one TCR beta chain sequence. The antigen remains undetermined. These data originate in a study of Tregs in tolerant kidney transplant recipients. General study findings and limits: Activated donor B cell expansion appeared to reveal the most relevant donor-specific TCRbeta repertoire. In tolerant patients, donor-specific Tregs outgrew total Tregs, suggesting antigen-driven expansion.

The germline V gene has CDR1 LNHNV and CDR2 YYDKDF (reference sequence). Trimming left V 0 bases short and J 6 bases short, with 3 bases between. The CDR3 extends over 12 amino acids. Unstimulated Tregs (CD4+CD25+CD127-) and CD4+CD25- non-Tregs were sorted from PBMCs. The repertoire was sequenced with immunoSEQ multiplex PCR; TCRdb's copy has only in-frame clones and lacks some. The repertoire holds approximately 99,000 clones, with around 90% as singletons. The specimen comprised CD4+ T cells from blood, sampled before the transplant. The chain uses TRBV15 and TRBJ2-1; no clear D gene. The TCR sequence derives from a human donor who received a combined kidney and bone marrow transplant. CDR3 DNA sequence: TGTGCCACCAGCAGAGACGGCAATGAGCAGTTCTTC. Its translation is CATSRDGNEQFF.